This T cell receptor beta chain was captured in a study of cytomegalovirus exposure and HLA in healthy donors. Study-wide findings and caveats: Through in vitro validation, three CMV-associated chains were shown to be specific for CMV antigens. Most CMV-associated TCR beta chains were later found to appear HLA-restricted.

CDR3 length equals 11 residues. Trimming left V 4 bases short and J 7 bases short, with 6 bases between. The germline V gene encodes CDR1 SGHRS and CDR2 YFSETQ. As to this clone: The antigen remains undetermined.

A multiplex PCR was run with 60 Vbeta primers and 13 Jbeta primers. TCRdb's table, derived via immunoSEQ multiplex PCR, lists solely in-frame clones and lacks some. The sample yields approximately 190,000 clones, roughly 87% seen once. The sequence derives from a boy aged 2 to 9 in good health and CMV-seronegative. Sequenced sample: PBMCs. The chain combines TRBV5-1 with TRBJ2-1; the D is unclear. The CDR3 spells CASSLENEQFF. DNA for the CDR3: TGCGCCAGCAGCCTCGAGAATGAGCAGTTCTTC.